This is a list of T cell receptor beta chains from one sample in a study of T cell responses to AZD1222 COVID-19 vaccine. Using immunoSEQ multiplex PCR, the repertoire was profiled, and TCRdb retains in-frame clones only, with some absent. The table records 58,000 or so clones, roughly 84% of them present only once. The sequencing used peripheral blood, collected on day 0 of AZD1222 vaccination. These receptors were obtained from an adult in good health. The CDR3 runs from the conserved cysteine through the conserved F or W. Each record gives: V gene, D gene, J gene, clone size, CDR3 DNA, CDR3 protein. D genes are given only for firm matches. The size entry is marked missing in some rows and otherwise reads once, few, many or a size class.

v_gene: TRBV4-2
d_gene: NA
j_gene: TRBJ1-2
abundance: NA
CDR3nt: TGTGCCAGCAGCCAACAGGGAGGTCGCTATGGCTACACCTTC
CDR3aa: CASSQQGGRYGYTF

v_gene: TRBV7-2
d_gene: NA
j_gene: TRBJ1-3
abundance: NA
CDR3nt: TGTGCCAGCAGCCAAAGGGGTTACGGAAACACCATATATTTT
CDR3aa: CASSQRGYGNTIYF

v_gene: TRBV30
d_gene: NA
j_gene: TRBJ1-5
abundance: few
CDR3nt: TGTGCCTGGAGTGTACTAGAGGGCGTAGGGCCCCAGCATTTT
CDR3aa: CAWSVLEGVGPQHF

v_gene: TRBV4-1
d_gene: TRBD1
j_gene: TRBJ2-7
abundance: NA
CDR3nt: TGCGCCAGCAGCCGCGCACCGCCAGGGGGCAACGAGCAGTACTTC
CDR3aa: CASSRAPPGGNEQYF

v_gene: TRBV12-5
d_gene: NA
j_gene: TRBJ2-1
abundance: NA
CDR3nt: TGTGCTAGTGGCTCCGGACAGGGGATCCTAGCGGGGGCGGACAATGAGCAGTTCTTC
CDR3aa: CASGSGQGILAGADNEQFF

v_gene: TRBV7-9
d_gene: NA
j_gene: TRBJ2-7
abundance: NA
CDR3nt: TGTGCCAGCAGCCCCGGACTCGAGCAGTACTTC
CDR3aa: CASSPGLEQYF

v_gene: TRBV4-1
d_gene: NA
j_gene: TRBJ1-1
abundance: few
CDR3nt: TGCGCCAGCCTAAAGGGTGCAGGGGAGCCTTACACTGAAGCTTTCTTT
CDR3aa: CASLKGAGEPYTEAFF

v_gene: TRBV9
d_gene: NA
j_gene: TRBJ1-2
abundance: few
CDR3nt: TGTGCCAGCAGCACATGGGCGCGGACCTATGGCTACACCTTC
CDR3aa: CASSTWARTYGYTF

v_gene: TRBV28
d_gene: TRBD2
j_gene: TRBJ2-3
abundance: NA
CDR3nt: TGTGCCAGCAGTTTATTCATCGGACTAGCGGGGGGCACAGATACGCAGTATTTT
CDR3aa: CASSLFIGLAGGTDTQYF

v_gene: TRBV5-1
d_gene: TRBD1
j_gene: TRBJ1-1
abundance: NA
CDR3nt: TGCGCCAGCAGTAGAGACAGGGCAAACACTGAAGCTTTCTTT
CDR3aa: CASSRDRANTEAFF

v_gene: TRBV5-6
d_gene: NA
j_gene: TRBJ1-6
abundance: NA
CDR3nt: TGTGCCAGCAGCACCAGCCAAATACGAGATTCACCCCTCCACTTT
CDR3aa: CASSTSQIRDSPLHF

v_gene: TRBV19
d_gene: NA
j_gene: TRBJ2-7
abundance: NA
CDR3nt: TGTGCCAGTAGCCCCCGGGGCGGGCGGAGCGAGCAGTACTTC
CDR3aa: CASSPRGGRSEQYF

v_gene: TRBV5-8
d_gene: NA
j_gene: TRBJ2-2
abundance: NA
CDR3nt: TGTGCCAGCAGCTTGGCCGGGGGGGACAGACCCACCGGGGAGCTGTTTTTT
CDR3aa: CASSLAGGDRPTGELFF